Shown below are 7 T cell receptor beta chains from a single sample sequenced in a study of blood T cell repertoires in COVID-19. Here immunoSEQ multiplex PCR was the method, and the copy in TCRdb shows in-frame clones only, minus some. Among about 79,000 clones listed, around 88% were seen once. The sequencing sample was made of peripheral blood. The receptors here all came from a man between 65 and 85 years old with active or convalescent COVID-19.

In its sample, this clone was seen a few times. The CDR3, as DNA: TGTGCCAGCAGCCGTCCGGGACAGGGCCTCCGGGGGCAGTTCTTC. Translated: CASSRPGQGLRGQFF. This chain uses TRBV7-6 with TRBJ2-1; TRBD1 matches 9 bases. The CDR3 consists of 15 residues. The germline V gene encodes CDR1 SGHVS and CDR2 FNYEAQ. J was trimmed by 12 bases and V by 5 bases; bases with no gene match: 14.

This clone was counted between two and nine times. This chain connects TRBV20-1 to TRBJ1-1; D may be TRBD1 (6 bases). CDR1 DFQATT and CDR2 SNEGSKA come from the germline V gene (reference sequence). V lost 3 bases and J lost 10, with 12 bases in between. The CDR3 has 11 amino acids. The CDR3 spells CSASSGGAAFF. For the CDR3, the DNA is TGCAGTGCTAGTTCGGGGGGGGCAGCTTTCTTT.

The chain uses TRBV6-5 and TRBJ1-2, with a tentative D call TRBD1 (6 bases). Germline assignment: CDR1 MNHEY and CDR2 SVGAGI. There are 14 residues in the CDR3. The V gene lost 4 bases and the J gene lost 4 bases, with 13 bases spanning the gap. The CDR3 sequence is CASSSPGHGYGYTF. For the CDR3, the DNA is TGTGCCAGCAGTTCACCGGGACACGGCTATGGCTACACCTTC.

The chain is built from TRBV3-1 (or the pseudogene TRBV3-2) and TRBJ1-4; D is uncertain. Germline V gene data show CDR1 as LGHDT and CDR2 as YNNKEL (reference sequence). The CDR3 has 13 residues. The V and J ends lost 0 bases and 8 bases respectively, with 7 bases between them. CDR3 in amino acids: CASSQEGSEKLFF. DNA of the CDR3: TGTGCCAGCAGCCAAGAGGGGAGCGAAAAACTGTTTTTT.

This chain joins TRBV15 and TRBJ1-4; D not resolved. V was trimmed by 5 bases and J by 4 bases, leaving 8 bases between them. The CDR3 has 13 amino acids. Germline lookup yields CDR1 LNHNV and CDR2 YYDKDF (reference sequence). CDR3 loop: CATSHGINEKLFF. In nucleotides, the CDR3 is TGTGCCACCAGCCACGGGATTAATGAAAAACTGTTTTTT.

The chain combines TRBV29-1 with TRBJ2-2; D remains unclear. The CDR3 runs 11 residues. The germline CDR1 and CDR2 sequences are SQVTM and ANQGSEA. CDR3 loop: CTVGNTGELFF. The CDR3, as DNA: TGCACCGTCGGGAACACCGGGGAGCTGTTTTTT.

V is TRBV28 and J is TRBJ1-4; 7 bases fit TRBD1. The CDR3 has 13 amino acids. Germline CDR1 and CDR2: MDHEN and SYDVKM. Trimming cost V 6 bases and J 9 bases; bases outside gene matches: 7. CDR3 sequence: CASSPRTGQKLFF. In DNA, the CDR3 is TGTGCCAGCAGCCCGCGGACAGGTCAAAAACTGTTTTTT.